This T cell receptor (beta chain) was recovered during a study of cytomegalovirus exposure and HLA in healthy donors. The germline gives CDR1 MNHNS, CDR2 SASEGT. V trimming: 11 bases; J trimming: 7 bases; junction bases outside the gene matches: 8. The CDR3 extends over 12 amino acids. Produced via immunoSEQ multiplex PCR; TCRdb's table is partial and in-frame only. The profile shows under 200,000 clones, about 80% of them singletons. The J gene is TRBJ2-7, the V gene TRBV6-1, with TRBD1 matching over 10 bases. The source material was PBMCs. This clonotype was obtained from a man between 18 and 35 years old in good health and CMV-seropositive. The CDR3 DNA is TGTGCCGGCCGACAGGGGGCGAGAGAGCAGTACTTC. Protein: CAGRQGAREQYF.